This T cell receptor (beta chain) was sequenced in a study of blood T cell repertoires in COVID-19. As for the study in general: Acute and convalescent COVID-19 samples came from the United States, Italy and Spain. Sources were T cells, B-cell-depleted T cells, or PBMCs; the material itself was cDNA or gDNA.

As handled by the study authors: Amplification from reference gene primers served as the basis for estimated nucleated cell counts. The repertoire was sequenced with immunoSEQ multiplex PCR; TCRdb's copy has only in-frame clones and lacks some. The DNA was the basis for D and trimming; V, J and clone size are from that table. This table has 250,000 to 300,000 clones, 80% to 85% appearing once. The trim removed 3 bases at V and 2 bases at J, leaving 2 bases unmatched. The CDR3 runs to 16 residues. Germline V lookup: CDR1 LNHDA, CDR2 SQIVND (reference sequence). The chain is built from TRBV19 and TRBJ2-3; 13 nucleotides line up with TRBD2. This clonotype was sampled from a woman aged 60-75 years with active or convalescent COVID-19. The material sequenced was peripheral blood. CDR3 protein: CASSMTSGGPTDTQYF. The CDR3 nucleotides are TGTGCCAGTAGTATGACTAGCGGGGGGCCCACAGATACGCAGTATTTT.